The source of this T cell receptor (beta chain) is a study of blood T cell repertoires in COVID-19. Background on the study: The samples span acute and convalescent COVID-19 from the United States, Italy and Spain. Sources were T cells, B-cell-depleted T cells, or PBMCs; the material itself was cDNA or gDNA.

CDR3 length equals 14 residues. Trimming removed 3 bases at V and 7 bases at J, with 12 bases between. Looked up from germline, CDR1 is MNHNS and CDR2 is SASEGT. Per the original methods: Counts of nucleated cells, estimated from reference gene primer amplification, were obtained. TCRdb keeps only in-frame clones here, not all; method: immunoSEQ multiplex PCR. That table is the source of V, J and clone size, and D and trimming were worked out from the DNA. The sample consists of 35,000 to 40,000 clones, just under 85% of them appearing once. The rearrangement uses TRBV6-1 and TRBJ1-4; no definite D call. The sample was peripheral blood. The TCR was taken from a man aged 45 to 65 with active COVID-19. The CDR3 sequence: CASSDLGRGEKLFF. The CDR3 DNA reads TGTGCCAGCAGTGATCTTGGCCGGGGTGAAAAACTGTTTTTT.